Here is one TCR beta chain with its context. The antigen is unknown. Repertoires were generated with immunoSEQ multiplex PCR, while TCRdb's copy carries only in-frame clones and drops some. The sample records 50,000 or so clones, roughly nine tenths being singletons. The entry originates in a study of PD-1 blockade in classical Hodgkin lymphoma. V was shortened by 3 bases and J by 0 bases, with 12 bases between the two germline ends. The length of the CDR3 is 15 residues. CDR1 is SNHLY and CDR2 is FYNNEI in the germline V gene. As to time point: cycle 4 day 1 (C4D1), after less than 7 weeks of nivolumab. Exposure to brentuximab vedotin varied, and each patient had relapsed following autologous stem cell transplantation. Findings of the study overall: CD4+ TCR diversity, unlike CD8+, climbed significantly by C4D1.

Material: peripheral blood mononuclear cells (PBMCs), obtained before the fourth cycle of nivolumab. The chain employs TRBV2 and TRBJ2-7; a possible D gene is TRBD2 (7 bases). This TCR was sampled from a human donor with classical Hodgkin lymphoma. The CDR3 region has the DNA TGTGCCAGCAGTGAGGGGGGGGGCCGCTCCTACGAGCAGTACTTC. This codes for CASSEGGGRSYEQYF.